The 5 T cell receptor beta chains below were found in one sample sequenced in a study of molecular identifiers for immune sequencing clone quantification. Each CDR3 protein gets one entry after TCRdb re-called the PCR reads with MiXCR. The sample lists 88,000 or so distinct CDR3 sequences; around a fifth were seen once. Sequenced: naive CD8+ T cells from blood, with Jurkat cell RNA spiked in. Subset specified: FACS-sorted CD8+CD4-CCR7+CD45RA+ naive T cells. The receptors were gathered from a human donor in good health. Some libraries in this study had Jurkat cell RNA spiked in.

This clonotype was seen many times. This chain joins TRBV5-1 and TRBJ2-5, with 7 positions matching TRBD1. CDR3 length: 14 residues. J was trimmed by 5 bases and V by 5 bases; bases with no gene match: 9. Germline-derived CDR1 and CDR2 are SGHRS and YFSETQ. Here the CDR3 reads CASRLTGMGETQYF. The CDR3 DNA is TGCGCCAGCAGATTGACAGGGATGGGGGAGACCCAGTACTTC. Full variable domain (missing parts from reference TRBV5-1 and TRBJ2-5): KAGVTQTPRYLIKTRGQQVTLSCSPISGHRSVSWYQQTPGQGLQFLFEYFSETQRNKGNFPGRFSGRQFSNSRSEMNVSTLELGDSALYLCASRLTGMGETQYFGPGTRLLVL.

This clonotype was seen repeatedly, ten times or more. V gene TRBV13 combines with J gene TRBJ2-3; D is ambiguous. The CDR3 covers 13 residues. V lost 3 bases to trimming and J lost 10 bases, with 14 bases between them. Per the germline V gene, CDR1 is PRHDT and CDR2 is FYEKMQ (reference sequence). Here the CDR3 DNA reads TGTGCCAGCAGCTTGGCCCCCACCGGAGCGCAGTATTTT. Translating it yields CASSLAPTGAQYF.

Many counts were recorded for this clonotype. The V and J genes are TRBV6-5 and TRBJ1-1; weak D call: TRBD1 (5 bases). V gave up 5 bases and J gave up 3 bases, with 10 bases separating them. Per the germline V gene, CDR1 is MNHEY and CDR2 is SVGAGI. The CDR3 runs 13 residues. As DNA, the CDR3 is TGTGCCAGCAGTGGGACGGGATACACTGAAGCTTTCTTT. Its protein is CASSGTGYTEAFF.

This clonotype has a handful of counts. The V gene is TRBV4-3, the J gene TRBJ1-1; D gene uncertain. CDR1 and CDR2 (germline): LGHNA, YSLEER. V lost 0 bases to trimming and J lost 2 bases, with 7 bases between them. CDR3 length: 14 amino acids. CDR3 region: CASSQDWVNTEAFF. The CDR3 DNA follows: TGCGCCAGCAGCCAAGATTGGGTAAACACTGAAGCTTTCTTT.

J is TRBJ2-7 and V is TRBV12-3 or TRBV12-4; possible D gene TRBD1, 6 bases. The CDR3 totals 16 residues. V was clipped by 4 bases and J by 3 bases, with 19 bases between them. The CDR3, as DNA: TGTGCCAGCAGTTCTCGAGACAGGTTGTTAATCTACGAGCAGTACTTC. Its translation: CASSSRDRLLIYEQYF.